The TCR beta chain described here comes from a study of T-cell memory formation after mild COVID-19. Regarding the study as a whole: There were some responding clones in pre-infection memory, which suggested that cross-reactive memory had joined. Clones that got smaller from day 15 to 85 had even CD4/CD8, while clones growing later tipped toward CD4+. Contracting CD4+ clones were located mainly in CM and EM, and CD8+ clones in EMRA.

The V end lost 1 base, the J end lost 9 bases, and 13 bases lay between the germline ends. CDR3 size: 14 residues. Germline CDR1 reads SGHVS; CDR2 reads FNYEAQ. The table lists this clonotype with many counts. What it recognizes is unknown. Via MiXCR, TCRdb re-called the 5' RACE reads, giving one row per CDR3 protein. The data show roughly 300,000 distinct CDR3 sequences, less than 9.5% seen once. The origin of this receptor is a man younger than 30 who had mild COVID-19 (a few samples of this study predate the infection). Cell type and time point are not known. The source material was PBMCs or a T cell subset sorted from them (not recorded which). The chain is built from TRBV7-6 and TRBJ1-5; unclear D gene. Here the CDR3 reads CASSLEDGRGPQHF. The CDR3 bases are TGTGCCAGCAGCTTAGAGGACGGGCGTGGGCCCCAGCATTTT.